Shown below are 17 T cell receptor beta chains from a single sample sequenced in a study of OX40 agonist ivuxolimab in advanced cancers. TCRdb's table, derived via immunoSEQ multiplex PCR, lists solely in-frame clones and lacks some. The sample holds about 40,000 clones; 70% to 90% are singletons and the top ten take less than 20%. Material: CD4+ or CD8+ T cells sorted from blood, obtained in a trial of the OX40 agonist ivuxolimab. The receptors originated from an adult with an advanced solid tumor such as melanoma, head and neck, liver or kidney cancer.

This clone appeared a single time. The J gene is TRBJ2-7, the V gene TRBV25-1, with D tentatively TRBD2 (6 bases). Deletions cut 7 bases from V and 7 bases from J, with 11 bases between. This CDR3 spans 11 amino acids. The germline gives CDR1 MGHDK, CDR2 SYGVNS. CDR3 in DNA: TGTGCCAGCACTTCTGCGGGGGAGCAGTACTTC. Translated, it gives CASTSAGEQYF.

The rearrangement links TRBV5-6 to TRBJ1-2; perhaps TRBD1 as D (5 bases). Germline V gene data show CDR1 as SGHDT and CDR2 as YYEEEE. Trimming left V 4 bases short and J 4 bases short, with 17 bases between. The CDR3 runs to 15 residues. The DNA for the CDR3 is TGTGCCAGCAGCCTGGAAGAGGGACGGTTCTATGGCTACACCTTC. This encodes CASSLEEGRFYGYTF.

The chain links TRBV7-9 to TRBJ1-6; D unclear. Germline V gives CDR1 SEHNR, CDR2 FQNEAQ (reference sequence). The CDR3 spans 17 residues. Trimming removed 1 base from V and 5 bases from J, with 15 bases in between. CDR3 loop: CASSLGARPIDNSPLHF. CDR3 in DNA: TGTGCCAGCAGCTTAGGGGCAAGGCCGATCGATAATTCACCCCTCCACTTT.

There are a few counts of this clone. The rearrangement joins TRBV2 to TRBJ1-1; no clear D gene. V was pared by 9 bases and J by 8 bases, with 10 bases between. The CDR3 runs 10 residues. CDR1 is SNHLY and CDR2 is FYNNEI in the germline V gene. This CDR3 is CARWTGEAFF. The CDR3 coding sequence is TGTGCCAGATGGACGGGAGAAGCTTTCTTT.

J is TRBJ2-1 and V is TRBV7-3; 11 bases fit TRBD2. CDR3 length equals 15 residues. V shed 0 bases, J shed 8 bases, and the junction held 3 bases outside the gene matches. CDR1 is SGHTA, CDR2 FQGTGA, per germline. The DNA of the CDR3 is TGTGCCAGCAGCTTAACTAGCGGGGGGGTACATGAGCAGTTCTTC. Amino acids: CASSLTSGGVHEQFF.

The rearrangement links TRBV27 to TRBJ2-7; TRBD1 aligns across 9 bases. Trimming removed 3 bases from V and 7 bases from J; junction bases left unmatched: 10. Germline CDR1 reads MNHEY; CDR2 reads SMNVEV (reference sequence). The CDR3 extends over 15 amino acids. The CDR3 protein is CASSFPGQGFREQYF. In nucleotides, the CDR3 is TGTGCCAGCAGTTTCCCGGGACAGGGCTTCAGGGAGCAGTACTTC.

This chain connects TRBV7-9 to TRBJ2-5; 7 positions match TRBD1. Losses at the gene ends were 6 bases for V and 5 bases for J; bases not matched to a gene: 15. Germline assignment: CDR1 SEHNR and CDR2 FQNEAQ (reference sequence). This CDR3 is built from 16 residues. CDR3: CASRYSGTALLETQYF. The CDR3 DNA reads TGTGCCAGCAGATACTCCGGGACAGCGTTGTTGGAGACCCAGTACTTC. Supplemented by reference TRBV7-9 and TRBJ2-5, the full variable domain reads DTGVSQNPRHKITKRGQNVTFRCDPISEHNRLYWYRQTLGQGPEFLTYFQNEAQLEKSRLLSDRFSAERPKGSFSTLEIQRTEQGDSAMYLCASRYSGTALLETQYFGPGTRLLVL.

The V and J genes are TRBV27 and TRBJ2-2; maybe TRBD1 (6 bases). The CDR3 covers 16 residues. Germline V gene lookup returns CDR1 MNHEY and CDR2 SMNVEV (reference sequence). Trimming removed 6 bases from V and 1 base from J, with 15 bases in between. CDR3 nucleotide sequence: TGTGCCAGCAGCATACTCCAGGGGCTGAACACCGGGGAGCTGTTTTTT. As protein: CASSILQGLNTGELFF.

J is TRBJ1-4 and V is TRBV23-1; D is possibly TRBD1 (5 bases). TRBV23-1 is placed among ORFs of uncertain function. The CDR3 extends over 14 amino acids. V shed 3 bases and J shed 7 bases, with 12 bases lying between them. Here the CDR3 reads CASSHRGQPEKLFF. CDR3 DNA: TGCGCCAGCAGTCATAGGGGCCAGCCTGAAAAACTGTTTTTT.

The chain uses TRBV7-9 and TRBJ2-7, with D perhaps matching TRBD2 (7 bases). The V gene lost 6 bases and the J gene lost 2 bases, with 17 bases spanning the gap. This CDR3 comprises 15 residues. The germline V gene has CDR1 SEHNR and CDR2 FQNEAQ (reference sequence). In nucleotides, the CDR3 is TGTGCCAGCAGAACACCGGGGGGCGATCCCTACGAGCAGTACTTC. It is translated as CASRTPGGDPYEQYF.

The chain carries TRBV27 and TRBJ2-1, with 9 bases that match TRBD2. Germline V gene sequence: CDR1 MNHEY, CDR2 SMNVEV (reference sequence). The CDR3 spans 17 residues. V trimming: 10 bases; J trimming: 4 bases; junction bases outside the gene matches: 17. The CDR3 protein is CATRGTSKPPGYNEQFF. The DNA of the CDR3 is TGTGCCACCAGAGGGACTAGCAAACCCCCGGGGTACAATGAGCAGTTCTTC.

In its sample, this clone was seen once. J is TRBJ2-5 and V is TRBV11-3; D is ambiguous. V was clipped by 4 bases and J by 5 bases, with 14 bases between them. Germline V gene lookup returns CDR1 SGHNT and CDR2 YENEEA. The length of the CDR3 is 14 residues. CDR3 bases: TGTGCCAGCAGCTCTACGACATTTAGGGAGACCCAGTACTTC. Amino acid sequence: CASSSTTFRETQYF.

J is TRBJ1-1 and V is TRBV5-1, with D possibly TRBD1 on 5 matching bases. Trimming left V 5 bases short and J 4 bases short, with 15 bases between. This CDR3 region has 14 residues. Per the germline V gene, CDR1 is SGHRS and CDR2 is YFSETQ. The CDR3 protein is CASRWEGTGTEAFF. CDR3 coding DNA: TGCGCCAGCAGATGGGAAGGGACGGGCACTGAAGCTTTCTTT.

V is TRBV9 and J is TRBJ2-7, with 9 bases matching TRBD2. Per the germline V gene, CDR1 is SGDLS and CDR2 is YYNGEE. V was clipped by 3 bases and J by 2 bases; unmatched bases: 6. The CDR3 loop spans 15 amino acids. The CDR3 DNA reads TGTGCCAGCAGCGCTAGCGGGACCCTCCCCTACGAGCAGTACTTC. Translating gives CASSASGTLPYEQYF. The full variable domain, in which reference TRBV9 and TRBJ2-7 provide the parts outside the CDR3, is DSGVTQTPKHLITATGQRVTLRCSPRSGDLSVYWYQQSLDQGLQFLIQYYNGEERAKGNILERFSAQQFPDLHSELNLSSLELGDSALYFCASSASGTLPYEQYFGPGTRLTVT.

This chain uses TRBV7-3 with TRBJ2-5, with D tentatively TRBD2 (5 bases). CDR1 and CDR2 (germline): SGHTA, FQGTGA. Trimming stripped 8 bases from V and 5 bases from J, with 21 bases between. CDR3 length: 15 amino acids. CDR3: CASVQRMGKRETQYF. Written as DNA, the CDR3 is TGTGCCAGCGTTCAAAGAATGGGGAAGCGGGAGACCCAGTACTTC.

The chain links TRBV4-1 to TRBJ2-7; 8 nucleotides match TRBD2. Losses at the gene ends were 1 base for V and 5 bases for J; bases not matched to a gene: 7. CDR3 size: 15 residues. Germline CDR1 is MGHRA and CDR2 is YSYEKL. In nucleotides, the CDR3 is TGCGCCAGCAGCCAAGTTCGGGAGGGCGTTAACGAGCAGTACTTC. It encodes CASSQVREGVNEQYF.

The chain links TRBV27 to TRBJ2-7; weak D call: TRBD1 (6 bases). Trimming shortened V by 4 bases and J by 0 bases, and 10 bases separated the two germline ends. There are 14 residues in the CDR3. Germline loops: CDR1 MNHEY, CDR2 SMNVEV (reference sequence). The CDR3 sequence is CASSSHRDSYEQYF. Here the CDR3 DNA reads TGTGCCAGCAGTTCCCACAGGGACTCCTACGAGCAGTACTTC.